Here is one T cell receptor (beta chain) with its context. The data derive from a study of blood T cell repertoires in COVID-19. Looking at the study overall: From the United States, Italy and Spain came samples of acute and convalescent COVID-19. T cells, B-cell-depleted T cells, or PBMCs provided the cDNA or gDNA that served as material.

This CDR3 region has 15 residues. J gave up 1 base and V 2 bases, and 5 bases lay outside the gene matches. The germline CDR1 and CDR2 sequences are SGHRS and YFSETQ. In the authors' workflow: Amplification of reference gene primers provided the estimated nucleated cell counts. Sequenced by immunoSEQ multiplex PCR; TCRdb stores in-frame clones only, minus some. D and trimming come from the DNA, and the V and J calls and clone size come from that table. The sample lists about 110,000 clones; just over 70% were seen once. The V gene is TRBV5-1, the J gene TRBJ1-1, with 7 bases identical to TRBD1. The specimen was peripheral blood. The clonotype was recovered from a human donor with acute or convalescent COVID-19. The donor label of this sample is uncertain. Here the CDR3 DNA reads TGCGCCAGCAGCTTACAGGGGCCCCCGAACACTGAAGCTTTCTTT. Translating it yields CASSLQGPPNTEAFF.